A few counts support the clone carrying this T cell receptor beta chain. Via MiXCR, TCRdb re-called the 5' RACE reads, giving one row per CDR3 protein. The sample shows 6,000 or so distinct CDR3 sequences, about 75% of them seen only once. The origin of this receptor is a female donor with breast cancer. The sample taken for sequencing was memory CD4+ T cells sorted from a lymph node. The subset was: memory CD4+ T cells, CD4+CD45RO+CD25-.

In DNA, the CDR3 is TGTGCCAGCAGCTTAGGGAACGCTGGGGCCAACGTCCTGACTTTC. Translated, it gives CASSLGNAGANVLTF. J is TRBJ2-6 and V is TRBV7-8; D unclear. CDR1 and CDR2 (germline): SGHVS, FQNEAQ. The ends were cut back, 1 base at V and 2 bases at J, with 6 bases in the middle. The CDR3 contains 15 residues.